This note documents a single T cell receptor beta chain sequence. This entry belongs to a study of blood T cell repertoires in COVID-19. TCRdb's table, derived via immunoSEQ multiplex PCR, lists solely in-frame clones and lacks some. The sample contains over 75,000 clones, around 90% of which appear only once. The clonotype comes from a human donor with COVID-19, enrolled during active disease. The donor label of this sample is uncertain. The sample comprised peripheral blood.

This CDR3 is CASSWTSSETGELFF. CDR3 DNA: TGTGCCAGCAGCTGGACTAGCAGTGAAACCGGGGAGCTGTTTTTT. This sequence joins TRBV6-5 and TRBJ2-2; 8 bases are shared with TRBD2. This CDR3 comprises 15 residues. Looked up from germline, CDR1 is MNHEY and CDR2 is SVGAGI. Germline trimming cut 6 bases from V and 5 bases from J; bases unmatched to any gene: 8.